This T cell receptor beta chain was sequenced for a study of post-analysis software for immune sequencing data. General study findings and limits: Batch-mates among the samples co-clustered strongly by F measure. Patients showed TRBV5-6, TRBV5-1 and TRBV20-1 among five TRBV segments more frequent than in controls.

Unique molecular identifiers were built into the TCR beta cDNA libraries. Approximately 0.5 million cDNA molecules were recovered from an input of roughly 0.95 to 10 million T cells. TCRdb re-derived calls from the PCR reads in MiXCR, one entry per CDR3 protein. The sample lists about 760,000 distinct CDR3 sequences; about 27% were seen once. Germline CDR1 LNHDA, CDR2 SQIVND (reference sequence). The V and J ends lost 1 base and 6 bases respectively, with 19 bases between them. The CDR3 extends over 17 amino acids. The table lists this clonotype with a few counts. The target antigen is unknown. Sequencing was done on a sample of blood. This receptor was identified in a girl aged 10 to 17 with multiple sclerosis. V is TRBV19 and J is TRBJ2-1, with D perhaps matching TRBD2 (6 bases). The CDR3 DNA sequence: TGTGCCAGTAGTATAGTATTCGGGAGCGGCCCCTCCAATGAGCAGTTCTTC. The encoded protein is CASSIVFGSGPSNEQFF.